The 6 T cell receptor beta chains presented below share a single source sample, sequenced in a study of blood T cell repertoires in COVID-19. Libraries were prepared by immunoSEQ multiplex PCR; TCRdb keeps only in-frame clonotypes and omits some of them. In the table there are over 150,000 clones, approximately 81% of which are singletons. Material for sequencing was peripheral blood. Receptors originate from a man aged 35 to 55 with acute or convalescent COVID-19.

The chain joins TRBV2 to TRBJ2-7, with 7 bases identical to TRBD2. J lost 2 bases, V lost 5 bases, and 6 bases had no gene match. CDR1 and CDR2 (germline): SNHLY, FYNNEI. There are 14 residues in the CDR3. The CDR3 bases are TGTGCCAGCAGTTGGGGGGGAGGCGCCTACGAGCAGTACTTC. It is translated as CASSWGGGAYEQYF.

The CDR3 loop reads CASSSHRADQPQHF. In nucleotides, the CDR3 is TGTGCCAGCAGTTCACACAGGGCTGATCAGCCCCAGCATTTT. V is TRBV6-5 and J is TRBJ1-5; possibly TRBD1 for D (6 bases). Germline CDR1 MNHEY, CDR2 SVGAGI. This CDR3 has 14 residues. Trimming removed 4 bases at V and 5 bases at J, with 12 bases between.

The CDR3 DNA follows: TGCGCCAGCAGCTTATGGGGGGGCGACACAGATACGCAGTATTTT. Translating it yields CASSLWGGDTDTQYF. The chain employs TRBV5-1 and TRBJ2-3, with a tentative D call TRBD2 (7 bases). V was trimmed by 2 bases and J by 2 bases, leaving 12 bases between them. From germline, CDR1 is SGHRS and CDR2 YFSETQ. This CDR3 comprises 15 residues.

The table lists this clone with a few counts. The chain is built from TRBV4-1 and TRBJ2-1; D remains ambiguous. The CDR3 spans 16 residues. Germline loops: CDR1 MGHRA, CDR2 YSYEKL. V was cut by 1 base and J by 0 bases, with 10 bases left in between. The CDR3 is CASSQVDLISYNEQFF. The CDR3 DNA is TGCGCCAGCAGCCAAGTAGACTTAATCTCCTACAATGAGCAGTTCTTC.

The chain combines TRBV18 with TRBJ2-5; a possible D gene is TRBD1 (6 bases). Germline V gene lookup returns CDR1 KGHSH and CDR2 LQKENI. The CDR3 has 15 amino acids. The V gene lost 3 bases and the J gene lost 6 bases, with 17 bases spanning the gap. The CDR3 region has the DNA TGTGCCAGCTCACCCCGGGACACATTGACCCAGACCCAGTACTTC. Residues: CASSPRDTLTQTQYF.

This rearrangement joins TRBV6-6 to TRBJ2-1; 11 bases match TRBD2. The CDR3 spans 15 residues. Germline trimming cut 3 bases from V and 9 bases from J; bases unmatched to any gene: 7. Looked up from germline, CDR1 is MNHNY and CDR2 is SVGAGI (reference sequence). The CDR3 sequence is CASSYSGGALAEQFF. CDR3 coding DNA: TGTGCCAGCAGTTATAGCGGGGGGGCCTTGGCTGAGCAGTTCTTC.